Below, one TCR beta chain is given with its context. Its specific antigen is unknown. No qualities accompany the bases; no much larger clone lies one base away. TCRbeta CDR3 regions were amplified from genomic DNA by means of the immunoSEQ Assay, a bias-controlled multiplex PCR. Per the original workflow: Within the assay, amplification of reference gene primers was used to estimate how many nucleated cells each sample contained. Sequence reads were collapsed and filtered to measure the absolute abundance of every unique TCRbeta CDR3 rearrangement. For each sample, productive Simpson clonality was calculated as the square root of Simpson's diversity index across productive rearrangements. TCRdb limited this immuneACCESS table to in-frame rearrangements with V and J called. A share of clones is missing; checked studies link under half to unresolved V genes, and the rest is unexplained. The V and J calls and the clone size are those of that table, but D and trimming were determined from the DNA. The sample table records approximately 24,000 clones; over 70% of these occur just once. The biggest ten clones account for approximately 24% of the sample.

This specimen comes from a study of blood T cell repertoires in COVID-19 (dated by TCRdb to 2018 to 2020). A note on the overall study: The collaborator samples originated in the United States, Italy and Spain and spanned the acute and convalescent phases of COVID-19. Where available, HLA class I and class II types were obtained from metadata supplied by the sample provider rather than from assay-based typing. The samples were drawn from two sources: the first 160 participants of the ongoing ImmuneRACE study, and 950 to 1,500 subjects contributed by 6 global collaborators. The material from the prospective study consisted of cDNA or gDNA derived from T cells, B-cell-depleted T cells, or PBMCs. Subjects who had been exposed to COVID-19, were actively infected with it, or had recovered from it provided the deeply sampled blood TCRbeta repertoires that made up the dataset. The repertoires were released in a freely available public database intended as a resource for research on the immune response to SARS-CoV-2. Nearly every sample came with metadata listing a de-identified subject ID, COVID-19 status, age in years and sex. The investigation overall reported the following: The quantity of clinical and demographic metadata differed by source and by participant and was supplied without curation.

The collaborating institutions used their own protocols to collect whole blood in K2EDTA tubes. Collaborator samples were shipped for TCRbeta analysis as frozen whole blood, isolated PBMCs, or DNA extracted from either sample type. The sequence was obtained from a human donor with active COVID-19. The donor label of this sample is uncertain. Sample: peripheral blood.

The DNA sequence is given as TGTGCCAGCAGCTTTAGCAGGGGGCGTTATAATGAGCAGTTCTTC. Its translation reads: CASSFSRGRYNEQFF. The sequence joins TRBV11-2 to TRBJ2-1; 8 middle bases align to TRBD1. The germline V end is reduced by 3 bases and the J end by 7 bases; junction bases left unmatched: 8. The CDR3 holds 15 amino acids from the cysteine to the phenylalanine. Only the CDR3 part of the read is kept: 45 bases, read in frame from the first base. Sequences SGHAT (CDR1) and FQNNGV (CDR2) are obtained from the germline V gene.